One sample yielded the 5 T cell receptor beta chains listed below, sequenced in a study of cytomegalovirus exposure and HLA in healthy donors. PCR was performed using 60 Vbeta and 13 Jbeta primers. TCRdb keeps only in-frame clones here, not all; method: immunoSEQ multiplex PCR. The data contain under 200,000 clones, more than 60% of them seen just once; the ten biggest clones take up 7%. Sequenced material: PBMCs. The receptors originated from a woman in her thirties or forties in good health and CMV-seropositive.

The chain joins TRBV2 to TRBJ1-1, with D possibly TRBD1 on 5 matching bases. This CDR3 is built from 15 residues. The V and J ends lost 5 bases and 0 bases respectively, with 13 bases between them. CDR1 is SNHLY and CDR2 is FYNNEI in the germline V gene. This CDR3 is CASSLKTALNTEAFF. The CDR3 DNA reads TGTGCCAGCAGTTTGAAGACAGCATTGAACACTGAAGCTTTCTTT.

This chain connects TRBV30 to TRBJ1-1; D gene ambiguous. Trimming shortened V by 3 bases and J by 4 bases, and 9 bases separated the two germline ends. The CDR3 loop spans 12 amino acids. CDR1 is GTSNPN and CDR2 is SVGIG in the germline V gene (reference sequence). The CDR3 sequence: CAWSGVPTEAFF. DNA of the CDR3: TGTGCCTGGAGCGGGGTCCCCACTGAAGCTTTCTTT.

The chain has TRBV27 and TRBJ2-1; 11 bases map to TRBD2. The ends lost 5 bases at V and 4 bases at J; junction bases unmatched: 4. CDR1 and CDR2 from the germline V gene are MNHEY and SMNVEV (reference sequence). CDR3 length: 15 residues. This CDR3 is CASSQSSGGYNEQFF. In DNA form, the CDR3 reads TGTGCCAGCAGTCAATCTAGCGGGGGGTACAATGAGCAGTTCTTC.

The chain is built from TRBV5-1 and TRBJ1-2; no definite D call. Trimming shortened V by 4 bases and J by 4 bases, and 14 bases separated the two germline ends. Germline-derived CDR1 and CDR2 are SGHRS and YFSETQ. The CDR3 is 14 amino acids. CDR3 nucleotides: TGCGCCAGCAGCCCCCCGCGGGTAGGCTATGGCTACACCTTC. This encodes CASSPPRVGYGYTF.

This CDR3 is CASRRQGVTEAFF. CDR3 DNA sequence: TGTGCCAGCAGAAGACAGGGCGTCACTGAAGCTTTCTTT. J is TRBJ1-1 and V is TRBV5-4, with 7 nucleotides matching TRBD1. Trimming took 5 bases from V and 4 from J; bases not matched to a gene: 5. Germline V gene data show CDR1 as SGHNT and CDR2 as YYREEE (reference sequence). The CDR3 has 13 residues.